This entry is about one TCR beta chain. Its antigen is unknown. Some clones are missing from TCRdb's copy, which holds only in-frame ones; the method was immunoSEQ multiplex PCR. The table shows about 1.5 million clones, with 95% to 99% occurring only once. The data derive from a study of shared clonotypes between healthy human individuals. Study-wide findings and caveats: Four donors shared 4.5% to 6.5% of their naive CD4 clonotypes. A reduction in generation probabilities was seen for non-shared clonotypes relative to those shared by all four donors. Naive subsets typically showed greater estimated richness than memory subsets.

This CDR3 region has 14 residues. Germline CDR1 and CDR2: SGHKS and YYEKEE (reference sequence). Trimming cost V 1 base and J 4 bases, with 12 bases left between them. This receptor was obtained from a man aged 25-45 years in good health. This rearrangement joins TRBV5-5 to TRBJ2-7, with D possibly being TRBD1 (6 bases). The sequenced sample was naive CD4+ T cells sorted from blood. Described subset: CD45RA+ positively selected. CDR3: CASSLLRGGYEQYF. The CDR3 DNA is TGTGCCAGCAGCTTGCTCAGGGGCGGGTACGAGCAGTACTTC.